These 30 T cell receptor beta chains came from one sample sequenced in a study of T cell responses to AZD1222 COVID-19 vaccine. Using immunoSEQ multiplex PCR, the repertoire was profiled, and TCRdb retains in-frame clones only, with some absent. The sample has approximately 100,000 clones, about nine tenths seen once. The sequenced sample was peripheral blood, obtained 28 days after the second AZD1222 dose. These receptors were taken from an adult who received the AZD1222 COVID-19 vaccine.

In nucleotides, the CDR3 is TGTGCCAGCAGCTTTCGGCAGATAGACGGCTACACCTTC. Its translation is CASSFRQIDGYTF. V usage is TRBV5-4 and J usage is TRBJ1-2; the D is unclear. Between the trimmed V and J ends, which lost 2 bases and 8 bases, there was a span of 13 bases. Germline CDR1 and CDR2: SGHNT and YYREEE (reference sequence). The CDR3 contains 13 residues.

The sample holds one count of this clone. The chain couples TRBV19 to TRBJ2-3; 7 nucleotides match TRBD2. Germline CDR1 is LNHDA and CDR2 is SQIVND (reference sequence). The CDR3 spans 14 residues. The V gene end was trimmed by 6 bases and the J gene end by 2 bases; junction bases not matched to a gene: 5. The chain's CDR3 is CASSLAVLTDTQYF. The CDR3 nucleotides are TGTGCCAGTAGCCTAGCGGTACTCACAGATACGCAGTATTTT.

The chain joins TRBV28 to TRBJ2-2; 9 nucleotides match TRBD1. The V gene's germline CDR1 is MDHEN and CDR2 SYDVKM. Trimming removed 7 bases from V and 4 bases from J; junction bases left unmatched: 7. This CDR3 is 15 amino acids long. CDR3 loop: CASTSGDRATGELFF. In DNA form, the CDR3 reads TGTGCCAGCACCTCAGGGGACAGGGCCACCGGGGAGCTGTTTTTT.

CDR3: CASSFPGQGLMEQYF. The CDR3 nucleotides read TGTGCCAGCAGTTTCCCCGGACAGGGTCTAATGGAGCAGTACTTC. The chain couples TRBV6-9 to TRBJ2-7; 8 positions agree with TRBD1. The length of the CDR3 is 15 residues. Germline V gene data show CDR1 as MNHGY and CDR2 as SVAAGI. J gave up 7 bases and V 4 bases, and 12 bases lay outside the gene matches.

The V call is TRBV6-5, the J call TRBJ2-3, with D hard to call. The V gene lost 7 bases and the J gene lost 0 bases, with 11 bases spanning the gap. The germline CDR1 and CDR2 sequences are MNHEY and SVGAGI. CDR3 length: 14 amino acids. In DNA form, the CDR3 reads TGTGCCAGCAAGAGTTGGTCTAGCACAGATACGCAGTATTTT. This codes for CASKSWSSTDTQYF.

This clone was seen only once. The chain carries TRBV3-1 (or the pseudogene TRBV3-2) and TRBJ2-7, with a tentative D call TRBD1 (5 bases). CDR1 and CDR2 (germline): LGHDT, YNNKEL (reference sequence). Trimming took 0 bases from V and 7 from J, leaving 16 bases between them. This CDR3 has 15 amino acids. The CDR3 loop is CASSQDPGGRTEQYF. As DNA, the CDR3 is TGTGCCAGCAGCCAAGACCCGGGCGGCAGGACAGAGCAGTACTTC.

The J gene is TRBJ1-3, the V gene TRBV9; TRBD1 aligns across 9 bases. Trimming cost V 2 bases and J 7 bases; bases outside gene matches: 7. Germline V gene data show CDR1 as SGDLS and CDR2 as YYNGEE. The CDR3 is 15 residues long. The CDR3 DNA reads as TGTGCCAGCAGCGTCCGGGACAGGGTTGAGAACACCATATATTTT. Protein: CASSVRDRVENTIYF.

The chain couples TRBV28 to TRBJ2-7; D not resolved. Looked up from germline, CDR1 is MDHEN and CDR2 is SYDVKM. V dropped 3 bases and J dropped 0 bases, with 9 bases sitting between them. The CDR3 sequence is 14 residues long. The CDR3 region is CASSLVQSSYEQYF. The CDR3 region has the DNA TGTGCCAGCAGTTTGGTTCAGAGCTCCTACGAGCAGTACTTC.

The chain recombines TRBV5-1 with TRBJ2-5, with 7 bases matching TRBD2. Germline CDR1 and CDR2: SGHRS and YFSETQ. After removal of 4 bases from V and 2 bases from J, the junction contained 8 bases not matched to a gene. This CDR3 contains 15 residues. DNA of the CDR3: TGCGCCAGCAGCCACTCCCCGGGGGGACAAGAGACCCAGTACTTC. Translating it yields CASSHSPGGQETQYF.

The chain recombines TRBV9 with TRBJ2-3; 11 bases are shared with TRBD2. V was clipped by 5 bases and J by 2 bases; unmatched bases: 7. Germline V gene sequence: CDR1 SGDLS, CDR2 YYNGEE. The CDR3 is 16 amino acids. CDR3 bases: TGTGCCAGCAGGTTACTAGCGGGGGCAACCACAGATACGCAGTATTTT. This translates into CASRLLAGATTDTQYF.

This clone was counted only a few times. The chain links TRBV20-1 to TRBJ1-2; no reliable D call. The CDR3 is 11 amino acids. The V and J ends lost 2 bases and 4 bases respectively, with 5 bases between them. Germline CDR1 reads DFQATT; CDR2 reads SNEGSKA (reference sequence). Here the CDR3 DNA reads TGCAGTGCTAGATACGCCTATGGCTACACCTTC. It codes for CSARYAYGYTF.

The CDR3 region has the DNA TGTGCCAGCAGAACCCCGGGACTAGCGGGGGGGCCCTACAATGAGCAGTTCTTC. It specifies CASRTPGLAGGPYNEQFF. This rearrangement joins TRBV7-2 to TRBJ2-1, with 16 bases lining up with TRBD2. V trimming: 6 bases; J trimming: 2 bases; junction bases outside the gene matches: 7. This CDR3 has 18 amino acids. Germline V gene data show CDR1 as SGHTA and CDR2 as FQGNSA.

The chain couples TRBV7-6 to TRBJ2-3, with 8 nucleotides matching TRBD2. Germline CDR1 is SGHVS and CDR2 is FNYEAQ. The CDR3 has 16 residues. V lost 5 bases to trimming and J lost 3 bases; unmatched junction nucleotides: 10. The CDR3 nucleotides read TGTGCCAGCAGCAGCTACGGGGGGGCCGGGACAGATACGCAGTATTTT. This translates into CASSSYGGAGTDTQYF.

This chain connects TRBV27 to TRBJ2-2; D unclear. Per the germline V gene, CDR1 is MNHEY and CDR2 is SMNVEV (reference sequence). CDR3 length equals 15 residues. V dropped 2 bases and J dropped 0 bases, with 7 bases sitting between them. The CDR3 region is CASSLARTNTGELFF. In DNA, the CDR3 is TGTGCCAGCAGTTTAGCTCGGACGAACACCGGGGAGCTGTTTTTT.

This chain connects TRBV9 to TRBJ2-5; D unresolved. The CDR3 has 12 residues. Trimming took 4 bases from V and 5 from J, leaving 9 bases between them. Germline CDR1 SGDLS, CDR2 YYNGEE. The chain's CDR3 is CASSPGRETQYF. CDR3 in DNA: TGTGCCAGCAGCCCCGGAAGGGAGACCCAGTACTTC.

In DNA, the CDR3 is TGTGCCAGCAGCCAAGGGCAAGCGATCTTTGATAATGAGCAGTTCTTC. This codes for CASSQGQAIFDNEQFF. The V gene is TRBV4-2, the J gene TRBJ2-1; no firm D call. Deletions cut 1 base from V and 7 bases from J, with 17 bases between. There are 16 residues in the CDR3. Per germline, CDR1 LGHNA and CDR2 YNFKEQ.

The chain has TRBV9 and TRBJ2-4; 8 bases are a match to TRBD1. CDR3 length: 15 residues. CDR1 is SGDLS, CDR2 YYNGEE, per germline. J was trimmed by 1 base and V by 0 bases; bases with no gene match: 0. As DNA, the CDR3 is TGTGCCAGCAGCGTAGGGGACAGGGCCAAAAACATTCAGTACTTC. Its translation is CASSVGDRAKNIQYF. The whole variable domain, remainder taken from reference TRBV9 and TRBJ2-4, is DSGVTQTPKHLITATGQRVTLRCSPRSGDLSVYWYQQSLDQGLQFLIQYYNGEERAKGNILERFSAQQFPDLHSELNLSSLELGDSALYFCASSVGDRAKNIQYFGAGTRLSVL.

The gene calls are TRBV6-5 and TRBJ1-5, with D unclear. This CDR3 spans 14 amino acids. Germline assignment: CDR1 MNHEY and CDR2 SVGAGI. Deletions cut 7 bases from V and 0 bases from J, with 10 bases between. CDR3 residues: CASTPVSSNQPQHF. Here the CDR3 DNA reads TGTGCCAGCACTCCAGTGAGTAGCAATCAGCCCCAGCATTTT.

The rearrangement links TRBV7-9 to TRBJ2-1; possibly TRBD2 for D (5 bases). Trimming pared 3 bases from V and 4 bases from J, leaving 16 bases between. The CDR3 runs 16 residues. Germline-derived CDR1 and CDR2 are SEHNR and FQNEAQ (reference sequence). CDR3 sequence reads: CASSLAVSAIYNEQFF. Here the CDR3 DNA reads TGTGCCAGCAGCTTGGCGGTTAGCGCGATATACAATGAGCAGTTCTTC.

The chain links TRBV7-6 to TRBJ2-7, with 8 bases aligning to TRBD1. CDR3 length equals 15 residues. The V gene's germline CDR1 is SGHVS and CDR2 FNYEAQ. The junction had 5 bases not matched to a gene; V was cut back by 2 bases and J by 2 bases. CDR3 protein: CASSLSGRGPYEQYF. The DNA of the CDR3 is TGTGCCAGCAGCTTAAGCGGCAGGGGGCCCTACGAGCAGTACTTC.

This clone was seen just once. The chain carries TRBV7-2 and TRBJ2-6; D call uncertain. CDR1 is SGHTA, CDR2 FQGNSA, per germline. The CDR3 is 13 residues long. V was pared by 4 bases and J by 7 bases, with 8 bases between. The CDR3 region is CASSSDRANVLTF. In nucleotides, the CDR3 is TGTGCCAGCAGCTCCGATCGTGCCAACGTCCTGACTTTC. Together with reference TRBV7-2 and TRBJ2-6, the CDR3 gives the full variable domain: GAGVSQSPSNKVTEKGKDVELRCDPISGHTALYWYRQSLGQGLEFLIYFQGNSAPDKSGLPSDRFSAERTGGSVSTLTIQRTQQEDSAVYLCASSSDRANVLTFGAGSRLTVL.

This clone was seen just once. J is TRBJ1-2 and V is TRBV6-6; no clear D. The CDR3 totals 12 residues. The V end lost 6 bases, the J end lost 4 bases, and 9 bases lay between the germline ends. The germline gives CDR1 MNHNY, CDR2 SVGAGI (reference sequence). The CDR3 nucleotides are TGTGCCAGCAGCCCCCGGGCCTATGGCTACACCTTC. This sequence encodes CASSPRAYGYTF.

The chain recombines TRBV4-3 with TRBJ2-3; D unclear. The CDR3 spans 14 residues. Germline assignment: CDR1 LGHNA and CDR2 YSLEER. The V end was cut by 0 bases, the J end by 1 base, with 5 bases between. CDR3 in DNA: TGCGCCAGCAGCCAAGATGGGGGCACAGATACGCAGTATTTT. Translating it yields CASSQDGGTDTQYF.

The chain employs TRBV5-1 and TRBJ2-7; D could derive from TRBD1 or TRBD2 (5 bases each). CDR3 length: 13 residues. Germline assignment: CDR1 SGHRS and CDR2 YFSETQ. V was shortened by 6 bases and J by 7 bases, with 17 bases between the two germline ends. The CDR3: CASTRGGPGEQYF. As DNA, the CDR3 is TGCGCCAGCACGAGGGGCGGGCCGGGGGAGCAGTACTTC.

This CDR3 is CASSVDPSGYTDTQYF. The CDR3 DNA reads TGTGCCAGCAGCGTAGACCCTAGCGGGTACACAGATACGCAGTATTTT. This sequence joins TRBV9 and TRBJ2-3; 8 bases line up with TRBD2. The V gene's germline CDR1 is SGDLS and CDR2 YYNGEE. After removal of 0 bases from V and 2 bases from J, the junction contained 5 bases not matched to a gene. This CDR3 is built from 16 residues.

Written as DNA, the CDR3 is TGTGCCAGCAGTTTAAATCCATCCTACGAGCAGTACTTC. Protein: CASSLNPSYEQYF. This chain joins TRBV12-3 or TRBV12-4 and TRBJ2-7; D unresolved. The CDR3 consists of 13 residues. V was shortened by 2 bases and J by 1 base, with 6 bases between the two germline ends.

The chain carries TRBV9 and TRBJ1-6, with TRBD1 as a possible D gene (5 bases). The CDR3 is made up of 15 amino acids. The germline V gene encodes CDR1 SGDLS and CDR2 YYNGEE. V dropped 3 bases and J dropped 6 bases, with 13 bases sitting between them. Here the CDR3 DNA reads TGTGCCAGCAGCGGCCCCGGGGCAGCTAATTCACCCCTCCACTTT. Translating it yields CASSGPGAANSPLHF.

CDR3 sequence (DNA): TGTGCCAGCAGCGTCGGGACTAATCAAAACTATGGCTACACCTTC. Translating it yields CASSVGTNQNYGYTF. V gene TRBV7-2 combines with J gene TRBJ1-2; possible D gene TRBD1, 5 bases. Germline V CDR1 and CDR2: SGHTA, FQGNSA. The germline V and J ends were trimmed by 5 bases and 2 bases, with 15 bases remaining between them. The CDR3 totals 15 residues.

This chain uses TRBV5-4 with TRBJ2-2; TRBD2 is a possible D gene (5 bases). V was clipped by 4 bases and J by 1 base, with 17 bases between them. The CDR3 length is 17 residues. Per the germline V gene, CDR1 is SGHNT and CDR2 is YYREEE (reference sequence). CDR3 in amino acids: CASSHPSEGQNTGELFF. The CDR3 DNA reads TGTGCCAGCAGCCACCCAAGCGAGGGCCAGAACACCGGGGAGCTGTTTTTT.

This chain uses TRBV6-6 with TRBJ1-2; the D is unclear. Trimming removed 5 bases at V and 1 base at J, with 11 bases between. This CDR3 has 14 amino acids. Germline CDR1 reads MNHNY; CDR2 reads SVGAGI (reference sequence). As DNA, the CDR3 is TGTGCCAGCAGTCGATCGGGAGATAACTATGGCTACACCTTC. It yields the protein CASSRSGDNYGYTF.